The following is a T cell receptor (beta chain) sequence with its context. Its antigen target is currently unknown. The input lacks base qualities; no much larger clone sits a single base away. These data originate in a study of T-cell reconstitution after alpha-beta-depleted transplantation in children (dated by TCRdb to 2016 to 2017). Regarding the research as a whole: The study quantitatively tracked T-cell immune reconstitution after TCRalphabeta/CD19-depleted allogeneic hematopoietic cell transplantation in children using TCR repertoire profiling.

Libraries were constructed by PCR. These reads were obtained on an Illumina HiSeq 2500. TCR libraries were prepared with molecular barcoding, using unique molecular identifiers to normalize TCRbeta repertoire quantification. Using fastp at Q25 and MiXCR, TCRdb reprocessed the public reads and kept productive beta chains. Each entry is one CDR3 protein sequence, shown with its most common DNA and genes. The sample yields a few hundred thousand distinct CDR3 sequences; approximately 13% were counted once. The ten biggest clones cover around 6.1% of the sample. CDR1 and CDR2 are read off the germline V gene as MDHEN and SYDVKM. The CDR3 spans 15 residues, from the cysteine through the phenylalanine. Left in the record is the CDR3 DNA by itself, 45 bases read in frame from the first base. Germline trimming: 3 bases from V, 3 bases from J; junction bases outside gene matches: 8.

The source is a human donor who donated a stem cell graft to a child with combined immunodeficiency. Recombination linked TRBV28 to TRBJ2-7; 7 bases in between match TRBD1. Source: PBMCs from the stem cell graft donor, taken from the stem cell graft. In nucleotides, the sequence is TGTGCCAGCAGTTTGGGACAGCCAGCAGACTACGAGCAGTACTTC. This is translated as CASSLGQPADYEQYF.